The 26 T cell receptor beta chains reported below all come from one sample, sequenced in a study of shared clonotypes between healthy human individuals. Naive CD8 populations comprised CD45RO-negative cells positively selected for CCR7, excluding terminally differentiated effector memory CD45RA+ cells. TCRdb keeps only in-frame clones here, not all; method: immunoSEQ multiplex PCR. The sample lists 1.5 million to 2.5 million clones, just under 95% seen once, with around 1% in the top ten. Material: naive CD8+ T cells sorted from blood. The receptors stem from a man aged 18 to 29 in good health.

The rearrangement uses TRBV5-1 and TRBJ2-1, with D possibly matching TRBD1 (6 bases). V was trimmed by 1 base and J by 8 bases, leaving 13 bases between them. CDR1 and CDR2 from the germline V gene are SGHRS and YFSETQ. The CDR3 covers 14 residues. CDR3 in DNA: TGCGCCAGCAGCTTGTCAGGGGCCTTCGATGAGCAGTTCTTC. This translates into CASSLSGAFDEQFF.

This clone was detected once. The V gene is TRBV7-9, the J gene TRBJ1-1; TRBD1 aligns across 7 bases. V dropped 5 bases and J dropped 4; count of bases not matched to a gene: 10. Germline V gene sequence: CDR1 SEHNR, CDR2 FQNEAQ (reference sequence). The CDR3 loop spans 15 amino acids. The CDR3 spells CASSVQQGRVTEAFF. The CDR3 DNA reads TGTGCCAGCAGCGTACAACAGGGGAGGGTCACTGAAGCTTTCTTT.

A remark on this clone: One end of the junction does not line up with germline, which may come from a read error. This sequence joins TRBV13 and TRBJ2-7; 15 bases match TRBD2. From germline, CDR1 is PRHDT and CDR2 FYEKMQ (reference sequence). CDR3 length equals 16 residues. CDR3 nucleotides: TGTGCCAGCAGCCTAGGGACTAGCGGGAGGCCGGTCGAGCAGTACTTC. Translating gives CASSLGTSGRPVEQYF.

The genes are TRBV7-9 and TRBJ2-3; possibly TRBD1 or TRBD2 for D (5 bases each). This CDR3 is built from 16 residues. V dropped 5 bases and J dropped 4 bases, with 19 bases sitting between them. Germline V gene sequence: CDR1 SEHNR, CDR2 FQNEAQ (reference sequence). The chain's CDR3 is CASSAAGALGSDTQYF. The CDR3 DNA follows: TGTGCCAGCAGCGCGGCCGGGGCCCTAGGTTCAGATACGCAGTATTTT.

The gene calls are TRBV27 and TRBJ1-6; D is unclear. The V gene's germline CDR1 is MNHEY and CDR2 SMNVEV (reference sequence). The CDR3 contains 15 residues. Trimming removed 3 bases at V and 8 bases at J, with 14 bases between. The CDR3 bases are TGTGCCAGCAGTTTCACGCGGCAGGACGATTCACCCCTCCACTTT. Its translation: CASSFTRQDDSPLHF.

This clone showed up just once. The rearrangement joins TRBV6-1 to TRBJ1-4; 9 nucleotides align to TRBD1. From germline, CDR1 is MNHNS and CDR2 SASEGT. This CDR3 comprises 15 residues. The ends lost 4 bases at V and 7 bases at J; junction bases unmatched: 7. DNA of the CDR3: TGTGCCAGCAGTGGACCCGGGACAGGGATTGAAAAACTGTTTTTT. Its translation is CASSGPGTGIEKLFF.

The V call is TRBV18, the J call TRBJ2-2, with TRBD1 matching over 8 bases. Germline CDR1 KGHSH, CDR2 LQKENI. The CDR3 totals 22 residues. The ends lost 2 bases at V and 1 base at J; junction bases unmatched: 21. This CDR3 is CASSPSGLRPGQGLENTGELFF. In DNA form, the CDR3 reads TGTGCCAGCTCACCATCGGGCCTGAGACCTGGACAGGGTTTGGAGAACACCGGGGAGCTGTTTTTT.

This clone appeared a few times. Different DNA sequences within this sample yield the same CDR3. This rearrangement joins TRBV27 to TRBJ2-1; D is unclear. The V and J ends lost 1 base and 0 bases respectively, with 1 base between them. This CDR3 comprises 13 residues. Germline V lookup: CDR1 MNHEY, CDR2 SMNVEV (reference sequence). CDR3 amino acids: CASSLFSYNEQFF. The DNA of the CDR3 is TGTGCCAGCAGTTTATTCTCCTACAATGAGCAGTTCTTC.

V usage is TRBV11-2 and J usage is TRBJ2-1; D remains ambiguous. V dropped 4 bases and J dropped 9 bases, with 10 bases sitting between them. Germline loops: CDR1 SGHAT, CDR2 FQNNGV. This CDR3 has 12 amino acids. The CDR3 DNA reads TGTGCCAGCAGCTCGGTTTTAATTGAGCAGTTCTTC. This sequence encodes CASSSVLIEQFF.

CDR3 sequence: CASSYSTGHRASYTF. DNA for the CDR3: TGTGCCAGCAGTTACTCGACGGGTCACAGGGCTAGCTACACCTTC. The chain is built from TRBV6-5 and TRBJ1-2; tentatively, D is TRBD1 (6 bases). Trimming removed 0 bases from V and 9 bases from J, with 17 bases in between. CDR1 is MNHEY, CDR2 SVGAGI, per germline. This CDR3 has 15 amino acids.

This sequence joins TRBV27 and TRBJ2-5; D gene uncertain. Germline V gives CDR1 MNHEY, CDR2 SMNVEV (reference sequence). This CDR3 contains 14 residues. V lost 5 bases and J lost 0, with 10 bases in between. CDR3 amino acids: CASSSLEYQETQYF. CDR3 in DNA: TGTGCCAGCAGTAGCCTAGAGTACCAAGAGACCCAGTACTTC.

The chain joins TRBV27 to TRBJ2-2, with 9 positions matching TRBD2. The trim removed 6 bases at V and 7 bases at J, leaving 9 bases unmatched. In germline, CDR1 is MNHEY, CDR2 SMNVEV (reference sequence). The CDR3 runs 15 residues. The CDR3 DNA reads TGTGCCAGCAGAACCCCTGCGGGAGGGGGCGGGGAGCTGTTTTTT. Encoded protein: CASRTPAGGGGELFF.

The V gene is TRBV28, the J gene TRBJ2-7; 8 positions agree with TRBD1. There are 13 residues in the CDR3. V lost 4 bases to trimming and J lost 9 bases; unmatched junction nucleotides: 8. The germline gives CDR1 MDHEN, CDR2 SYDVKM. The chain's CDR3 is CASSSTTGVRQYF. DNA for the CDR3: TGTGCCAGCAGTTCAACGACAGGGGTTCGGCAGTACTTC.

The chain joins TRBV6-5 to TRBJ2-1; 9 bases align to TRBD2. The J segment lost 10 bases and the V segment lost 2 bases, leaving 6 bases of the junction unmatched. Germline V lookup: CDR1 MNHEY, CDR2 SVGAGI. This CDR3 has 14 residues. The CDR3 DNA reads TGTGCCAGCAGTTACAGTCTAGCGGGATACGAGCAGTTCTTC. It yields the protein CASSYSLAGYEQFF.

J is TRBJ1-2 and V is TRBV7-2; D might be TRBD1 (6 bases). The germline V and J ends were trimmed by 5 bases and 8 bases, with 21 bases remaining between them. Germline CDR1 SGHTA, CDR2 FQGNSA. This CDR3 spans 15 amino acids. CDR3 DNA: TGTGCCAGCAGCCCAAGGCCCTACAGGGATCCAGGCTACACCTTC. This codes for CASSPRPYRDPGYTF.

The chain carries TRBV11-2 and TRBJ2-2; D gene ambiguous. Trimming took 4 bases from V and 0 from J, leaving 18 bases between them. Germline CDR1 SGHAT, CDR2 FQNNGV. This CDR3 is 18 amino acids long. CDR3 DNA sequence: TGTGCCAGCAGCTCTAGTGGGGTCGGCTTCGCGAACACCGGGGAGCTGTTTTTT. It codes for CASSSSGVGFANTGELFF.

The rearrangement joins TRBV2 to TRBJ2-1; TRBD2 matches at 8 bases. The junction had 4 bases not matched to a gene; V was cut back by 6 bases and J by 3 bases. There are 14 residues in the CDR3. CDR1 and CDR2 (germline): SNHLY, FYNNEI. The CDR3 sequence is CASRPGTSYNEQFF. The CDR3 DNA follows: TGTGCCAGCAGACCCGGGACTAGCTACAATGAGCAGTTCTTC.

The V gene is TRBV21-1, the J gene TRBJ2-3; the DNA was not compared with TRBD2, the D call given in the table. TRBV21-1 is shown as a pseudogene. The CDR3 sequence is 17 residues long. The CDR3 region has the DNA TGTGCCAGCAGGCCTCGGACTAGTGAGGGTGGCACAGATACGCAGTATTTT. This codes for CASRPRTSEGGTDTQYF.

V and J are TRBV27 and TRBJ2-7; TRBD2 aligns across 10 bases. The CDR3 extends over 14 amino acids. Trimming at V came to 2 bases and at J to 7 bases, leaving 5 bases not matched to a gene. Germline V lookup: CDR1 MNHEY, CDR2 SMNVEV (reference sequence). The CDR3 spells CASSLLAGDQEQYF. CDR3 nucleotide sequence: TGTGCCAGCAGTTTACTAGCGGGAGACCAAGAGCAGTACTTC.

The gene calls are TRBV9 and TRBJ2-3; D possibly uses TRBD1 or TRBD2 (5 bases each). V lost 3 bases to trimming and J lost 7 bases, with 18 bases between them. This CDR3 is 15 amino acids long. Germline CDR1 is SGDLS and CDR2 is YYNGEE. The CDR3 sequence: CASSEGPPAGNTQYF. The CDR3 DNA is TGTGCCAGCAGCGAGGGGCCCCCGGCCGGGAATACGCAGTATTTT.

This clone is a singleton in its sample. This sample also contains other DNA sequences that code for the same CDR3. CDR3 sequence: CASSLAGGVYEQYF. CDR3 nucleotide sequence: TGTGCCAGCAGCTTAGCGGGAGGAGTCTACGAGCAGTACTTC. The chain couples TRBV5-6 to TRBJ2-7, with TRBD2 matching over 9 bases. With V trimmed by 2 bases and J by 3 bases, 3 bases remained unmatched. The CDR3 runs 14 residues. Germline V gives CDR1 SGHDT, CDR2 YYEEEE.

This rearrangement joins TRBV27 to TRBJ2-3, with D maybe TRBD1 (6 bases). CDR1 is MNHEY and CDR2 is SMNVEV in the germline V gene (reference sequence). This CDR3 contains 19 residues. V was shortened by 5 bases and J by 1 base, with 25 bases between the two germline ends. CDR3 loop: CASSPTSFPGQIGTDTQYF. Here the CDR3 DNA reads TGTGCCAGCAGTCCCACATCCTTCCCCGGACAGATCGGCACAGATACGCAGTATTTT.

This chain links TRBV27 with TRBJ2-1; the match to TRBD2 covers 8 bases. This CDR3 region has 16 residues. Germline values: CDR1 MNHEY, CDR2 SMNVEV (reference sequence). V lost 5 bases, J lost 3 bases, and 9 bases stayed unmatched. In DNA, the CDR3 is TGTGCCAGCAGTATAGCGGGACCCCTTAACTACAATGAGCAGTTCTTC. Its translation: CASSIAGPLNYNEQFF.

Regarding this clone: The junction differs from germline at one of its ends, possibly a read error. The V gene is TRBV7-7, the J gene TRBJ2-1, with D hard to call. The germline gives CDR1 SSHAT, CDR2 FNYEAQ (reference sequence). This CDR3 comprises 13 residues. CDR3 sequence reads: CASSLSGYNEQFF. CDR3 in DNA: TGTGCTAGCAGCTTAAGTGGATACAATGAGCAGTTCTTC.

This sequence joins TRBV7-9 and TRBJ2-1, with 7 bases fitting TRBD2. Per germline, CDR1 SEHNR and CDR2 FQNEAQ (reference sequence). The CDR3 length is 15 residues. The V and J ends lost 0 bases and 7 bases, in that order; junction bases with no gene match: 6. This CDR3 reads CASSLAWGGQNEQFF. In DNA form, the CDR3 reads TGTGCCAGCAGCTTAGCCTGGGGGGGTCAAAATGAGCAGTTCTTC.

V and J are TRBV2 and TRBJ1-5, with D unresolved. Germline V CDR1 and CDR2: SNHLY, FYNNEI. Trimming took 6 bases from V and 0 from J, leaving 9 bases between them. CDR3 length: 14 amino acids. The CDR3 loop reads CASRADYSNQPQHF. CDR3 in DNA: TGTGCCAGCAGGGCTGACTATAGCAATCAGCCCCAGCATTTT. Drawing the rest from reference TRBV2 and TRBJ1-5, the complete variable domain is EPEVTQTPSHQVTQMGQEVILRCVPISNHLYFYWYRQILGQKVEFLVSFYNNEISEKSEIFDDQFSVERPDGSNFTLKIRSTKLEDSAMYFCASRADYSNQPQHFGDGTRLSIL.